Listed here are 24 T cell receptor beta chains from one sample, sequenced in a study of PD-1 blockade in classical Hodgkin lymphoma. As to time point: cycle 4 day 1 (C4D1), after 5 to 7 weeks of nivolumab. In every patient, relapse followed autologous stem cell transplantation, while exposure to brentuximab vedotin differed. The repertoire was sequenced with immunoSEQ multiplex PCR; TCRdb's copy has only in-frame clones and lacks some. The sample lists approximately 100,000 clones; more than 80% were seen once. The sequenced sample was peripheral blood mononuclear cells (PBMCs), obtained before the fourth cycle of nivolumab. These receptors all stem from a human donor with classical Hodgkin lymphoma.

V and J are TRBV10-3 and TRBJ2-7; TRBD2 matches 9 bases. The CDR3 extends over 14 amino acids. Germline-derived CDR1 and CDR2 are ENHRY and SYGVKD. V lost 8 bases and J lost 6; bases outside the gene matches: 11. The CDR3 region is CAIGETSGGSEQYF. The CDR3 region has the DNA TGTGCCATCGGCGAGACTAGCGGCGGCAGCGAGCAGTACTTC.

The chain has TRBV28 and TRBJ1-5; 10 bases are shared with TRBD1. V lost 4 bases, J lost 2 bases, and 8 bases stayed unmatched. The length of the CDR3 is 17 residues. CDR1 is MDHEN and CDR2 is SYDVKM in the germline V gene. The DNA of the CDR3 is TGTGCCAGCAGTTCTCCGGACAGGGGGTTTCGCAATCAGCCCCAGCATTTT. Protein: CASSSPDRGFRNQPQHF. The full variable domain, its missing parts supplied by reference TRBV28 and TRBJ1-5, is DVKVTQSSRYLVKRTGEKVFLECVQDMDHENMFWYRQDPGLGLRLIYFSYDVKMKEKGDIPEGYSVSREKKERFSLILESASTNQTSMYLCASSSPDRGFRNQPQHFGDGTRLSIL.

The chain recombines TRBV28 with TRBJ2-1, with 9 nucleotides matching TRBD2. Trimming cost V 4 bases and J 4 bases; bases outside gene matches: 2. The CDR3 is 14 amino acids. Germline V gene lookup returns CDR1 MDHEN and CDR2 SYDVKM. CDR3 sequence: CASSSSGIYNEQFF. The CDR3 DNA reads TGTGCCAGCAGTTCTAGCGGGATATACAATGAGCAGTTCTTC. Variable domain in full (rest from reference TRBV28 and TRBJ2-1): DVKVTQSSRYLVKRTGEKVFLECVQDMDHENMFWYRQDPGLGLRLIYFSYDVKMKEKGDIPEGYSVSREKKERFSLILESASTNQTSMYLCASSSSGIYNEQFFGPGTRLTVL.

This chain uses TRBV5-4 with TRBJ2-7; weak D call: TRBD1 (5 bases). Germline CDR1 SGHNT, CDR2 YYREEE (reference sequence). V lost 0 bases and J lost 5, with 21 bases in between. The CDR3 is made up of 17 amino acids. CDR3 DNA sequence: TGTGCCAGCAGCTTGGGACCGACGGGTCAGGGCCTCAACGAGCAGTACTTC. Translated: CASSLGPTGQGLNEQYF.

The rearrangement links TRBV5-1 to TRBJ2-6; D is perhaps TRBD1 or TRBD2 (5 bases each). This CDR3 has 17 residues. Trimming stripped 4 bases from V and 0 bases from J, with 14 bases between. The germline V gene has CDR1 SGHRS and CDR2 YFSETQ. The CDR3, as DNA: TGCGCCAGCAGCCCCATGGGGGACCTCTCTGGGGCCAACGTCCTGACTTTC. This gives the protein CASSPMGDLSGANVLTF.

The chain joins TRBV5-1 to TRBJ2-3, with D perhaps TRBD1 (5 bases). Germline V gene lookup returns CDR1 SGHRS and CDR2 YFSETQ. With 0 bases removed from V and 0 bases from J, the gap between germline ends came to 11 bases. The CDR3 is made up of 16 amino acids. The CDR3 spells CASSLALQGSTDTQYF. CDR3 nucleotide sequence: TGCGCCAGCAGCTTGGCTTTGCAGGGAAGCACAGATACGCAGTATTTT.

The V gene is TRBV10-2, the J gene TRBJ2-1; TRBD2 is a possible D gene (5 bases). V lost 6 bases and J lost 8, with 14 bases in between. CDR3 length: 13 amino acids. Germline CDR1 and CDR2: WSHSY and SAAADI. The DNA of the CDR3 is TGCGCCAGCAGGGAGGTGAGAGTGGATGAGCAGTTCTTC. It specifies CASREVRVDEQFF.

The genes are TRBV5-4 and TRBJ2-2; possibly TRBD1 or TRBD2 for D (6 bases each). The V and J ends lost 3 bases and 1 base respectively, with 10 bases between them. Germline V gene data show CDR1 as SGHNT and CDR2 as YYREEE (reference sequence). This CDR3 has 15 residues. The CDR3 sequence is CASSWGRGNTGELFF. For the CDR3, the DNA is TGTGCCAGCAGCTGGGGGCGGGGGAACACCGGGGAGCTGTTTTTT.

The J gene is TRBJ1-1, the V gene TRBV19; 8 bases align to TRBD1. Germline trimming cut 3 bases from V and 6 bases from J; bases unmatched to any gene: 6. This CDR3 spans 14 amino acids. Germline values: CDR1 LNHDA, CDR2 SQIVND (reference sequence). This CDR3 is CASSIPQGAAEAFF. CDR3 coding DNA: TGTGCCAGTAGTATCCCCCAGGGGGCTGCTGAAGCTTTCTTT.

This clone was seen only once. The J gene is TRBJ2-3, the V gene TRBV9; 9 positions match TRBD2. There are 14 residues in the CDR3. The germline gives CDR1 SGDLS, CDR2 YYNGEE. J was trimmed by 5 bases and V by 5 bases; bases with no gene match: 6. The CDR3, as DNA: TGTGCCAGCAGTCAAGCGGGAGGTAGAGATACGCAGTATTTT. This translates into CASSQAGGRDTQYF.

This clone was found once. The chain combines TRBV5-1 with TRBJ2-2; 7 bases agree with TRBD2. Germline assignment: CDR1 SGHRS and CDR2 YFSETQ. The V and J ends lost 2 bases and 1 base, in that order; junction bases with no gene match: 2. CDR3 length: 15 amino acids. CDR3 sequence: CASSFSGQNTGELFF. CDR3 in DNA: TGCGCCAGCAGCTTTAGCGGGCAGAACACCGGGGAGCTGTTTTTT.

This clone has a handful of counts. The chain combines TRBV5-1 with TRBJ2-7; no clear D. CDR1 and CDR2 (germline): SGHRS, YFSETQ. The CDR3 is 15 amino acids. The V end was cut by 0 bases, the J end by 0 bases, with 10 bases between. The CDR3 coding sequence is TGCGCCAGCAGCTTGGACAGCTACAGCTCCTACGAGCAGTACTTC. It translates to CASSLDSYSSYEQYF.

The chain carries TRBV7-6 and TRBJ2-1, with unresolved D. The V end lost 5 bases, the J end lost 2 bases, and 10 bases lay between the germline ends. The CDR3 consists of 14 residues. Germline V gives CDR1 SGHVS, CDR2 FNYEAQ. The CDR3: CASSMLGTYNEQFF. CDR3 bases: TGTGCCAGCAGCATGCTTGGGACCTACAATGAGCAGTTCTTC.

This clone was recorded only once. The CDR3: CASSLTGGFAYGYTF. In DNA, the CDR3 is TGTGCCAGCAGTTTGACAGGGGGCTTTGCCTATGGCTACACCTTC. The chain is built from TRBV28 and TRBJ1-2, with 10 bases that match TRBD1. After removal of 3 bases from V and 4 bases from J, the junction contained 5 bases not matched to a gene. The CDR3 totals 15 residues. The germline V gene encodes CDR1 MDHEN and CDR2 SYDVKM.

This clone occurred a few times. The chain combines TRBV18 with TRBJ2-2, with D perhaps being TRBD1 or TRBD2 (6 bases each). Trimming took off 4 bases at V and 4 bases at J, with 10 bases between the two ends. The CDR3 runs 14 residues. Germline V gene sequence: CDR1 KGHSH, CDR2 LQKENI. The CDR3 sequence is CASSRGGTTGELFF. CDR3 coding DNA: TGTGCCAGCTCACGAGGGGGGACCACCGGGGAGCTGTTTTTT.

This chain uses TRBV10-3 with TRBJ1-2; D remains ambiguous. In germline, CDR1 is ENHRY, CDR2 SYGVKD. The V end lost 2 bases, the J end lost 3 bases, and 7 bases lay between the germline ends. The CDR3 runs 13 residues. In DNA form, the CDR3 reads TGTGCCATCAGTGAGGAGAGGGACTATGGCTACACCTTC. Its protein product is CAISEERDYGYTF.

The chain uses TRBV9 and TRBJ2-2, with D perhaps TRBD1 or TRBD2 (5 bases each). V was pared by 3 bases and J by 2 bases, with 14 bases between. Germline values: CDR1 SGDLS, CDR2 YYNGEE. There are 16 residues in the CDR3. CDR3 amino acids: CASSAWDGINTGELFF. The CDR3 bases are TGTGCCAGCAGCGCGTGGGACGGGATCAACACCGGGGAGCTGTTTTTT.

This clone has only a few counts. The chain links TRBV6-5 to TRBJ2-3, with 9 nucleotides matching TRBD2. The CDR3 is 14 amino acids. V was clipped by 6 bases and J by 7 bases; unmatched bases: 8. Per germline, CDR1 MNHEY and CDR2 SVGAGI. This CDR3 is CASSPGLAHHTQYF. The CDR3 DNA is TGTGCCAGCAGCCCGGGACTAGCCCACCATACGCAGTATTTT.

V is TRBV6-1 and J is TRBJ2-5, with D unclear. This CDR3 is 15 amino acids long. Germline CDR1 is MNHNS and CDR2 is SASEGT. CDR3 coding DNA: TGTGCAAGCTCCCCCCTCCCACGGAACCAAGAGACCCAGTACTTC. Translating it yields CASSPLPRNQETQYF.

This clone was counted only a few times. CDR3 sequence (DNA): TGTGCCAGCAGGCCACTAGGTTACAATGAGCAGTTCTTC. Its translation: CASRPLGYNEQFF. This chain uses TRBV5-5 with TRBJ2-1; a possible D gene is TRBD2 (5 bases). Germline CDR1 and CDR2: SGHKS and YYEKEE (reference sequence). V was cut by 5 bases and J by 4 bases, with 10 bases left in between. The CDR3 length is 13 residues.

V gene TRBV9 combines with J gene TRBJ2-7, with TRBD1 matching over 7 bases. The CDR3 is made up of 14 amino acids. V shed 5 bases and J 1 base; nucleotides not matched to a gene: 6. Germline CDR1 is SGDLS and CDR2 is YYNGEE. CDR3 in amino acids: CASSMTGTSYEQYF. The CDR3 DNA follows: TGTGCCAGCAGTATGACAGGGACATCCTACGAGCAGTACTTC.

The gene calls are TRBV6-6 and TRBJ2-7; D is perhaps TRBD1 or TRBD2 (5 bases each). Per germline, CDR1 MNHNY and CDR2 SVGAGI (reference sequence). V shed 6 bases and J shed 3 bases, with 12 bases lying between them. The CDR3 extends over 13 amino acids. The CDR3 DNA is TGTGCCAGCAGCCGGGACGCGGACTACGAGCAGTACTTC. This gives the protein CASSRDADYEQYF.

The rearrangement joins TRBV30 to TRBJ1-6; D possibly corresponds to TRBD1 (5 bases). The V and J ends lost 0 bases and 9 bases respectively, with 12 bases between them. The germline V gene encodes CDR1 GTSNPN and CDR2 SVGIG (reference sequence). The CDR3 extends over 14 amino acids. The CDR3 sequence is CAWSVQVWISPLHF. In nucleotides, the CDR3 is TGTGCCTGGAGTGTACAGGTTTGGATTTCACCCCTCCACTTT.

The J gene is TRBJ2-4, the V gene TRBV4-3; D is perhaps TRBD1 (5 bases). Germline V gene lookup returns CDR1 LGHNA and CDR2 YSLEER. The CDR3 totals 13 residues. Trimming cost V 1 base and J 9 bases, with 10 bases left between them. The CDR3: CASSQGPGIIQYF. The DNA of the CDR3 is TGCGCCAGCAGCCAAGGACCAGGGATCATTCAGTACTTC.